These T cell receptor beta chains were read from a single sample in a study of blood T cell repertoires in COVID-19. This table comes from immunoSEQ multiplex PCR, and its TCRdb copy is limited to in-frame clones, with some not included. This sample has under 300,000 clones, with 65% to 85% found just once. Sequencing input: peripheral blood. The receptors stem from a human donor with COVID-19, enrolled during active disease. The donor label of this sample is uncertain. CDR3s include the opening cysteine and the closing phenylalanine or tryptophan. The D gene is left open where the match is weak. Clone size appears in some rows only: once, few, many, or a class for an expanded clone.

CDR3	DNA	J	V	D	size
CASSFRGNNSPLHF	TGTGCCAGCAGTTTCAGGGGGAACAATTCACCCCTCCACTTT	TRBJ1-6	TRBV27	TRBD1	-
CASTRDRDASYEQYF	TGTGCCAGCACCCGGGACAGGGATGCCTCCTACGAGCAGTACTTC	TRBJ2-7	TRBV2	TRBD1	-
CASSLGPVGNTEAFF	TGTGCCAGTAGTTTGGGGCCGGTGGGGAACACTGAAGCTTTCTTT	TRBJ1-1	TRBV19	-	-
CAISENVEAYNEQFF	TGTGCCATCAGTGAGAATGTAGAGGCCTACAATGAGCAGTTCTTC	TRBJ2-1	TRBV10-3	-	-
CASSPGTSAIYEQYF	TGTGCCAGCAGCCCAGGGACTAGCGCCATCTACGAGCAGTACTTC	TRBJ2-7	TRBV9	TRBD2	-
CAWSVPWALEQYF	TGTGCCTGGAGTGTACCGTGGGCTCTCGAGCAGTACTTC	TRBJ2-7	TRBV30	-	-
CASSATPGQQETQYF	TGTGCCAGCAGCGCCACCCCGGGACAGCAAGAGACCCAGTACTTC	TRBJ2-5	TRBV11-2	TRBD1	-
CASSPRLAGDTQYF	TGTGCCAGCAGCCCTCGACTAGCGGGAGATACGCAGTATTTT	TRBJ2-3	TRBV5-4	TRBD2	-
CASSQRYPDTQYF	TGTGCCAGCAGCCAGCGGTACCCAGATACGCAGTATTTT	TRBJ2-3	TRBV7-9	-	-
CASRTSGGYEQYF	TGTGCCAGCCGGACTAGCGGGGGATACGAGCAGTACTTC	TRBJ2-7	TRBV2	TRBD2	few
CATGLAGTDTQYF	TGTGCCACGGGACTAGCGGGAACAGATACGCAGTATTTT	TRBJ2-3	TRBV3-1/TRBV3-2	TRBD2	-
CASSARRLAGANVLTF	TGTGCCAGCAGCGCCAGGAGGCTCGCTGGGGCCAACGTCCTGACTTTC	TRBJ2-6	TRBV7-2	-	-
CATHTGTENTEAFF	TGCGCCACCCACACCGGGACAGAGAACACTGAAGCTTTCTTT	TRBJ1-1	TRBV5-1	TRBD1	-
CASSFVAEYTGELFF	TGTGCCAGCAGCTTTGTTGCAGAATACACCGGGGAGCTGTTTTTT	TRBJ2-2	TRBV12-1	-	-
CASSQVAGGYNEQFF	TGTGCCAGCAGCCAAGTTGCGGGGGGATACAATGAGCAGTTCTTC	TRBJ2-1	TRBV14	TRBD2	-
CAIATGDEQFF	TGTGCCATCGCGACAGGGGATGAGCAGTTCTTC	TRBJ2-1	TRBV2	TRBD1	-
CASSKARTTTGELFF	TGTGCCAGCAGCAAAGCACGAACTACAACCGGGGAGCTGTTTTTT	TRBJ2-2	TRBV21-1	-	-
CASSQDRATSGANVLTF	TGTGCCAGCAGCCAAGACAGGGCCACCTCTGGGGCCAACGTCCTGACTTTC	TRBJ2-6	TRBV3-1/TRBV3-2	-	-
CASIDGGDEQFF	TGTGCCAGCATCGACGGGGGAGATGAGCAGTTCTTC	TRBJ2-1	TRBV25-1	-	-
CASSLRRGNADTQYF	TGTGCCAGCAGCTTACGGCGCGGGAACGCAGATACGCAGTATTTT	TRBJ2-3	TRBV7-2	-	many
CASSSTGSWSTEAFF	TGTGCCAGCAGTTCTACCGGGTCCTGGAGCACTGAAGCTTTCTTT	TRBJ1-1	TRBV7-9	-	-
CASSLYSTGELFF	TGTGCCAGCAGTTTATATAGCACCGGGGAGCTGTTTTTT	TRBJ2-2	TRBV28	-	once
CASSYSTTGYGYTF	TGTGCCAGCAGTTACTCTACCACTGGCTATGGCTACACCTTC	TRBJ1-2	TRBV6-2/TRBV6-3	-	-
CASSSRDDQPQHF	TGTGCCAGCTCATCCCGGGATGATCAGCCCCAGCATTTT	TRBJ1-5	TRBV18	-	few
CASSLRLAGRYDTQYF	TGTGCCAGCAGCCTTCGACTAGCGGGACGATACGATACGCAGTATTTT	TRBJ2-3	TRBV7-9	TRBD2	-
CASSSGQGAISYEQYF	TGCGCCAGCAGCTCGGGACAGGGCGCGATATCCTACGAGCAGTACTTC	TRBJ2-7	TRBV5-1	TRBD1	-
CASSPPGQGSEKLFF	TGTGCCAGCAGCCCTCCGGGACAGGGCAGTGAAAAACTGTTTTTT	TRBJ1-4	TRBV5-5	TRBD1	-
CASSEVAQVQAIQYF	TGTGCCAGCAGTGAAGTGGCACAGGTCCAGGCCATTCAGTACTTC	TRBJ2-4	TRBV2	-	few
CASSYYTGPSPGYTF	TGTGCCAGCAGCTACTATACAGGTCCCTCTCCGGGCTACACCTTC	TRBJ1-2	TRBV7-2	-	-
CASSSWTGEVSEAFF	TGTGCCAGCAGTTCTTGGACAGGGGAGGTTTCTGAAGCTTTCTTT	TRBJ1-1	TRBV6-5	TRBD1	-
CASSDRGPYNEQFF	TGTGCCAGCAGCGACAGGGGCCCCTACAATGAGCAGTTCTTC	TRBJ2-1	TRBV27	TRBD1	-
CASSLARQEDTQYF	TGCGCCAGCAGCTTAGCACGACAAGAAGATACGCAGTATTTT	TRBJ2-3	TRBV5-1	-	-
CASSHQRRLSTDTQYF	TGTGCCAGCAGCCATCAGCGGAGACTTAGCACAGATACGCAGTATTTT	TRBJ2-3	TRBV3-1/TRBV3-2	-	-
CAEGGRVYNEQFF	TGTGCCGAGGGAGGGAGGGTTTACAATGAGCAGTTCTTC	TRBJ2-1	TRBV28	TRBD2	-
CASSPRTGGGQPQHF	TGTGCCAGCAGCCCTAGGACAGGGGGCGGTCAGCCCCAGCATTTT	TRBJ1-5	TRBV3-1/TRBV3-2	TRBD1	-
CASSVAPFGRVATDTQYF	TGTGCCAGCAGCGTAGCTCCGTTCGGGAGGGTCGCCACAGATACGCAGTATTTT	TRBJ2-3	TRBV9	TRBD2	-
CASTGEGTSAYEQYF	TGTGCCAGCACCGGAGAAGGGACTAGCGCCTACGAGCAGTACTTC	TRBJ2-7	TRBV6-5	TRBD2	-
CASSSDSNYGYTF	TGTGCCAGCTCATCGGACAGTAACTATGGCTACACCTTC	TRBJ1-2	TRBV18	-	-
CASSASSGSSYNEQFF	TGTGCCAGCAGCGCCAGTAGCGGGAGCTCCTACAATGAGCAGTTCTTC	TRBJ2-1	TRBV9	TRBD2	-
CASSFSGTGGETQYF	TGTGCCAGCAGCTTTTCCGGGACAGGGGGGGAGACCCAGTACTTC	TRBJ2-5	TRBV5-5	TRBD1	-
CASSPSQDTQYF	TGTGCCAGCAGCCCCAGTCAGGATACGCAGTATTTT	TRBJ2-3	TRBV11-2	-	-
CASSSGQTLAKNIQYF	TGTGCCAGCAGTTCCGGACAGACGCTAGCCAAAAACATTCAGTACTTC	TRBJ2-4	TRBV28	-	once
CASSLRGRGNEKLFF	TGTGCCAGCAGTTTAAGGGGAAGGGGGAATGAAAAACTGTTTTTT	TRBJ1-4	TRBV6-6	-	few
CASSPLLGVETQYF	TGCGCCAGCAGCCCGCTTCTAGGGGTGGAGACCCAGTACTTC	TRBJ2-5	TRBV5-1	-	-
CASALGGQRTYEQYF	TGTGCCAGCGCTCTAGGGGGACAGAGGACCTACGAGCAGTACTTC	TRBJ2-7	TRBV6-5	TRBD1	-
CASSPPSSGANVLTF	TGTGCCAGCAGCCCCCCCAGCTCTGGGGCCAACGTCCTGACTTTC	TRBJ2-6	TRBV11-2	-	-
CASSVGSPTSPLHF	TGTGCCAGCAGCGTAGGGAGTCCGACTTCACCCCTCCACTTT	TRBJ1-6	TRBV7-9	-	-
CASSFEFSLYDNSPLHF	TGTGCCAGCAGCTTTGAGTTTTCCTTATACGATAATTCACCCCTCCACTTT	TRBJ1-6	TRBV7-9	-	few
CASSAYSRGGGYTF	TGTGCCAGCAGCGCCTACAGTCGGGGGGGTGGCTACACCTTC	TRBJ1-2	TRBV9	-	-
CASSVGGGPTDTQYF	TGTGCCAGCAGCGTAGGCGGGGGCCCCACAGATACGCAGTATTTT	TRBJ2-3	TRBV9	-	few
CASSPIGLAGGNTGELFF	TGTGCCAGTAGTCCCATCGGACTAGCGGGAGGGAACACCGGGGAGCTGTTTTTT	TRBJ2-2	TRBV19	TRBD2	-
CASSFRFTSTDTQYF	TGTGCCAGCAGTTTCCGGTTTACTAGCACAGATACGCAGTATTTT	TRBJ2-3	TRBV27	-	-